Shown below are 19 T cell receptor beta chains from a single sample sequenced in a study of T cell changes during pregnancy in multiple sclerosis (dated by TCRdb to the late 2010s). Libraries were made using the immunoSEQ multiplex PCR assay. Sourced from immuneACCESS, this table was stored by TCRdb with only in-frame sequences that have V and J called. A share of the clones is absent; for the studies checked, an unresolved V gene accounts for under half, and the remainder has no known explanation. The sample table contains about 98,000 clones; only one count was recorded for around 92% of them. 2% to 3% of the sample lies in the top ten. The sequencing used peripheral blood, collected after pregnancy. The receptor set was obtained from a female donor in good health, enrolled as a control in a pregnancy study.

The chain is built from TRBV2 and TRBJ2-3; 9 positions agree with TRBD1. This CDR3 contains 13 residues. Germline loops: CDR1 SNHLY, CDR2 FYNNEI. After removal of 8 bases from V and 7 bases from J, the junction contained 7 bases not matched to a gene. The CDR3 region has the DNA TGTGCCAGCCTCCACAGGGGGCTAAATACGCAGTATTTT. Residues: CASLHRGLNTQYF.

The CDR3 loop is CASSKTGGVEETQYF. For the CDR3, the DNA is TGTGCCAGCAGCAAGACAGGGGGCGTCGAAGAGACCCAGTACTTC. The J gene is TRBJ2-5, the V gene TRBV5-4; 10 bases align to TRBD1. J lost 3 bases, V lost 4 bases, and 6 bases had no gene match. The CDR3 is made up of 15 amino acids. Germline CDR1 SGHNT, CDR2 YYREEE (reference sequence).

The chain carries TRBV7-8 and TRBJ2-7; 7 nucleotides align to TRBD1. The ends lost 1 base at V and 2 bases at J; junction bases unmatched: 11. The CDR3 totals 17 residues. Per the germline V gene, CDR1 is SGHVS and CDR2 is FQNEAQ. CDR3 nucleotides: TGTGCCAGCAGCTTAGGAGGGACAGCTGATGAGACCTACGAGCAGTACTTC. It encodes CASSLGGTADETYEQYF.

This clone came up once. Written as DNA, the CDR3 is TGTGCCAGCTCACACGGACAGCTGGGGGACTATGGCTACACCTTC. Its translation is CASSHGQLGDYGYTF. This rearrangement joins TRBV18 to TRBJ1-2; weak D call: TRBD1 (6 bases). V was cut by 4 bases and J by 3 bases, with 15 bases left in between. This CDR3 is built from 15 residues. Germline V CDR1 and CDR2: KGHSH, LQKENI. Together with reference TRBV18 and TRBJ1-2, the CDR3 gives the full variable domain: NAGVMQNPRHLVRRRGQEARLRCSPMKGHSHVYWYRQLPEEGLKFMVYLQKENIIDESGMPKERFSAEFPKEGPSILRIQQVVRGDSAAYFCASSHGQLGDYGYTFGSGTRLTVV.

This chain links TRBV9 with TRBJ2-4; 9 bases are a match to TRBD2. Germline CDR1 and CDR2: SGDLS and YYNGEE. With V trimmed by 0 bases and J by 3 bases, 13 bases remained unmatched. The CDR3 is 19 residues long. The CDR3 DNA reads as TGTGCCAGCAGCGTAGATCCCGCGGGGGGGCCATCGGTCAAAAACATTCAGTACTTC. This codes for CASSVDPAGGPSVKNIQYF.

V usage is TRBV29-1 and J usage is TRBJ2-1, with 7 bases aligning to TRBD2. Germline V gives CDR1 SQVTM, CDR2 ANQGSEA. Trimming at V came to 7 bases and at J to 0 bases, leaving 12 bases not matched to a gene. The CDR3 consists of 16 residues. This chain's CDR3 is CSAPVSGTYSYNEQFF. The CDR3 DNA reads as TGCAGCGCCCCGGTGAGCGGGACCTACTCCTACAATGAGCAGTTCTTC.

The V call is TRBV9, the J call TRBJ1-2; 7 nucleotides line up with TRBD1. V was pared by 3 bases and J by 8 bases, with 19 bases of the junction left unmatched. The CDR3 loop spans 17 amino acids. Per germline, CDR1 SGDLS and CDR2 YYNGEE. CDR3 region: CASSGRDRATIGLGYTF. The CDR3 DNA reads TGTGCCAGCAGCGGCCGGGACAGAGCCACCATAGGGCTAGGCTACACCTTC.

The chain employs TRBV29-1 and TRBJ1-1; TRBD1 might be the D (5 bases). V was clipped by 7 bases and J by 8 bases, with 14 bases between them. The CDR3 extends over 11 amino acids. CDR1 SQVTM and CDR2 ANQGSEA come from the germline V gene. CDR3 region: CSATKAGEAFF. As DNA, the CDR3 is TGCAGCGCGACAAAGGCAGGGGAAGCTTTCTTT.

This sequence joins TRBV5-6 and TRBJ2-7; 10 nucleotides line up with TRBD1. The CDR3 length is 14 residues. Germline V gives CDR1 SGHDT, CDR2 YYEEEE. Trimming cost V 3 bases and J 0 bases; bases outside gene matches: 0. Here the CDR3 reads CASSWDRGSYEQYF. In nucleotides, the CDR3 is TGTGCCAGCAGCTGGGACAGGGGCTCCTACGAGCAGTACTTC.

This clone was detected only a few times. The CDR3 is CATSREQGATDTQYF. In DNA form, the CDR3 reads TGTGCCACCAGCAGAGAACAGGGGGCCACAGATACGCAGTATTTT. V is TRBV15 and J is TRBJ2-3, with 9 nucleotides matching TRBD1. The length of the CDR3 is 15 residues. V gave up 0 bases and J gave up 2 bases; unmatched junction bases: 0. CDR1 and CDR2 (germline): LNHNV, YYDKDF (reference sequence).

The CDR3 nucleotides read TGCAGCGCTTCGGGACTAGCGGGAACCATCGGGGAGCTGTTTTTT. Protein: CSASGLAGTIGELFF. This sequence joins TRBV29-1 and TRBJ2-2; 13 bases fit TRBD2. The V gene's germline CDR1 is SQVTM and CDR2 ANQGSEA. The trim removed 7 bases at V and 7 bases at J, leaving 9 bases unmatched. CDR3 length: 15 amino acids.

This chain joins TRBV18 and TRBJ1-4; D is unclear. The V end lost 1 base, the J end lost 2 bases, and 8 bases lay between the germline ends. The CDR3 loop spans 15 amino acids. From germline, CDR1 is KGHSH and CDR2 LQKENI. The CDR3 protein is CASSPLSSTNEKLFF. CDR3 nucleotides: TGTGCCAGCTCACCACTGTCGAGTACTAATGAAAAACTGTTTTTT. The full variable domain, rest sourced from reference TRBV18 and TRBJ1-4, is NAGVMQNPRHLVRRRGQEARLRCSPMKGHSHVYWYRQLPEEGLKFMVYLQKENIIDESGMPKERFSAEFPKEGPSILRIQQVVRGDSAAYFCASSPLSSTNEKLFFGSGTQLSVL.

The chain combines TRBV5-4 with TRBJ1-2; D is possibly TRBD1 (5 bases). The V gene lost 0 bases and the J gene lost 3 bases, with 12 bases spanning the gap. Looked up from germline, CDR1 is SGHNT and CDR2 is YYREEE (reference sequence). This CDR3 spans 15 amino acids. CDR3 DNA: TGTGCCAGCAGCTTGGGCAGGGTGAATGACTATGGCTACACCTTC. It is translated as CASSLGRVNDYGYTF.

V usage is TRBV5-1 and J usage is TRBJ1-1; D is unclear. The CDR3 has 14 residues. Trimming removed 4 bases from V and 1 base from J, with 11 bases in between. The germline CDR1 and CDR2 sequences are SGHRS and YFSETQ. The CDR3 DNA follows: TGCGCCAGCAGCCCCGAAAACTGGAACACTGAAGCTTTCTTT. Translation: CASSPENWNTEAFF.

This sequence joins TRBV5-6 and TRBJ2-1, with no clear D. V dropped 6 bases and J dropped 2 bases, with 9 bases sitting between them. CDR3 length: 13 residues. Germline CDR1 and CDR2: SGHDT and YYEEEE. This CDR3 reads CASTLSPYNEQFF. CDR3 DNA: TGTGCCAGCACCCTGAGCCCCTACAATGAGCAGTTCTTC.

This clone has only one observation. The V and J genes are TRBV27 and TRBJ2-5; maybe TRBD1 (6 bases). The CDR3 runs 16 residues. V lost 2 bases to trimming and J lost 1 base, with 14 bases between them. CDR1 and CDR2 (germline): MNHEY, SMNVEV (reference sequence). CDR3 nucleotides: TGTGCCAGCAGTTTAATTTTTGGACAGAGCCAAGAGACCCAGTACTTC. Protein sequence: CASSLIFGQSQETQYF.

This chain uses TRBV28 with TRBJ2-3; 12 nucleotides align to TRBD1. J lost 7 bases, V lost 5 bases, and 7 bases had no gene match. Germline loops: CDR1 MDHEN, CDR2 SYDVKM. This CDR3 has 15 amino acids. CDR3 residues: CASSPGTGGPHTQYF. The CDR3 DNA sequence: TGTGCCAGCAGTCCCGGGACAGGGGGCCCCCATACGCAGTATTTT.

The chain has TRBV4-1 and TRBJ1-4, with D maybe TRBD1 (5 bases). Germline V gene data show CDR1 as MGHRA and CDR2 as YSYEKL. Trimming shortened V by 0 bases and J by 8 bases, and 7 bases separated the two germline ends. This CDR3 is 13 amino acids long. CDR3 amino acids: CASSQENREKLFF. The CDR3 nucleotides read TGCGCCAGCAGCCAAGAGAACAGGGAAAAACTGTTTTTT.

The J gene is TRBJ2-2, the V gene TRBV7-6; 11 bases map to TRBD2. The CDR3 loop spans 17 amino acids. The V segment lost 5 bases and the J segment 4 bases; nucleotides outside the gene matches: 9. Looked up from germline, CDR1 is SGHVS and CDR2 is FNYEAQ. The CDR3 here is CASSRESLAGGTGELFF. CDR3 in DNA: TGTGCCAGCAGCCGAGAGTCCCTAGCGGGGGGCACCGGGGAGCTGTTTTTT.